The T cell receptor beta chain described here comes from a study of blood T cell repertoires in COVID-19. Turning to the study itself: The study drew acute and convalescent COVID-19 samples from the United States, Italy and Spain.

From germline, CDR1 is LGHNA and CDR2 YSLEER. Trimming cost V 4 bases and J 6 bases, with 15 bases left between them. The CDR3 runs 14 residues. In the study's own analysis: Estimated nucleated cell counts came from reference gene primer amplification. Profiling relied on immunoSEQ multiplex PCR, and the TCRdb table lists in-frame clones only, not all of them. That table is the source of V, J and clone size, and D and trimming were worked out from the DNA. The data contain over 80,000 clones, 75% of them singletons. The specimen was peripheral blood. The chain carries TRBV4-3 and TRBJ1-1; TRBD1 might be the D (5 bases). The clonotype originates from a woman in her 50s with acute or convalescent COVID-19. The CDR3 loop reads CASSPNQGSAEAFF. Here the CDR3 DNA reads TGCGCCAGCAGCCCGAATCAGGGATCCGCTGAAGCTTTCTTT.